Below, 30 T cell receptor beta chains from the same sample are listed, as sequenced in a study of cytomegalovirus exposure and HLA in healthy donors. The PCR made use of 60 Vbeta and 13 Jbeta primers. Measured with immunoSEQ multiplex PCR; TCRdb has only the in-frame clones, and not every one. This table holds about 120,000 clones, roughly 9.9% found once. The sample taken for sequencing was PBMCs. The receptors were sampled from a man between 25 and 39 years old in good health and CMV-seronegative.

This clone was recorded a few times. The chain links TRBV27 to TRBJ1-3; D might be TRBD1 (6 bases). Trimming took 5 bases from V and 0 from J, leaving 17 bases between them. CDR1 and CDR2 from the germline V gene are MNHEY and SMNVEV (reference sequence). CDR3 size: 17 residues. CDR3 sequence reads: CASSTLDSYVSGNTIYF. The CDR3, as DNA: TGTGCCAGCAGTACCTTGGACAGCTACGTCTCTGGAAACACCATATATTTT.

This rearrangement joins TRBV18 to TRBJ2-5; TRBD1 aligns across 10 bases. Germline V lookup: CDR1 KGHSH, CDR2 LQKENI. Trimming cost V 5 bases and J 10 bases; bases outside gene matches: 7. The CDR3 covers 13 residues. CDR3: CASSTDRGLIQYF. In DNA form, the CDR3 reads TGTGCCAGCTCAACGGACAGGGGGTTGATCCAGTACTTC.

The CDR3 loop is CAYSQGPGEQYF. In nucleotides, the CDR3 is TGTGCCTACTCACAGGGCCCCGGTGAGCAGTACTTC. The rearrangement links TRBV30 to TRBJ2-7; perhaps TRBD1 as D (6 bases). This CDR3 is 12 amino acids long. The V and J ends lost 7 bases and 7 bases respectively, with 17 bases between them. The germline CDR1 and CDR2 sequences are GTSNPN and SVGIG (reference sequence).

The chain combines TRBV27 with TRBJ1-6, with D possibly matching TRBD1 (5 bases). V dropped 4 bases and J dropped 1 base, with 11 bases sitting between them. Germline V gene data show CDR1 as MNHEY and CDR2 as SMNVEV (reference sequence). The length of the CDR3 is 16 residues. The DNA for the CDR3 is TGTGCCAGCAGTTACACCGACAGATCCTATAATTCACCCCTCCACTTT. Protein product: CASSYTDRSYNSPLHF.

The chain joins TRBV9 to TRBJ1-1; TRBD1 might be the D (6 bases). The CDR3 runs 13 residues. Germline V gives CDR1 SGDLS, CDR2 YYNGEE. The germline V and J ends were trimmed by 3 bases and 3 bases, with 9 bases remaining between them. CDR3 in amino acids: CASSGGGDTEAFF. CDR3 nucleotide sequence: TGTGCCAGCAGCGGAGGGGGGGACACTGAAGCTTTCTTT.

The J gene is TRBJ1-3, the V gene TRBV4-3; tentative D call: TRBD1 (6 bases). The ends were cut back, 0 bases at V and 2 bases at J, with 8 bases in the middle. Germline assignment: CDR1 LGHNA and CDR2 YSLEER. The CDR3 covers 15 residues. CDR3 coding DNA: TGCGCCAGCAGCCAAGATAGGGGGACTGGAAACACCATATATTTT. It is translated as CASSQDRGTGNTIYF.

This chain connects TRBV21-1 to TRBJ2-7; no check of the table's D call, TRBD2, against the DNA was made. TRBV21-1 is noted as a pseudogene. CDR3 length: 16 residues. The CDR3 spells CASSKIRLAGQHEQYF. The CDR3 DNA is TGTGCCAGCAGTAAAATTAGACTAGCGGGGCAACACGAGCAGTACTTC.

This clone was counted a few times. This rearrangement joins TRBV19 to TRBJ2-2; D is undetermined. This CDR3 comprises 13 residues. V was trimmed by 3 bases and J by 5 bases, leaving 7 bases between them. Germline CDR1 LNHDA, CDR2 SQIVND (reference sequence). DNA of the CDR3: TGTGCCAGTAGTATCCCCGGGACCGGGGAGCTGTTTTTT. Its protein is CASSIPGTGELFF. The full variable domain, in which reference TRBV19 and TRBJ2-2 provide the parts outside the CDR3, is DGGITQSPKYLFRKEGQNVTLSCEQNLNHDAMYWYRQDPGQGLRLIYYSQIVNDFQKGDIAEGYSVSREKKESFPLTVTSAQKNPTAFYLCASSIPGTGELFFGEGSRLTVL.

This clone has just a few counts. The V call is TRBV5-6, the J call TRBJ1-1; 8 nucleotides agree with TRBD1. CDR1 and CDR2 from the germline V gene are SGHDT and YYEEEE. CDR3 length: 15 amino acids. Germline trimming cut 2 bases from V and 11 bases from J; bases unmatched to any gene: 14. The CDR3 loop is CASSFFGQGSRAAFF. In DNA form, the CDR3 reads TGTGCCAGCAGCTTCTTTGGACAGGGCTCGAGGGCGGCTTTCTTT. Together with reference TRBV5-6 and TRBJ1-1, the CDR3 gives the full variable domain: DAGVTQSPTHLIKTRGQQVTLRCSPKSGHDTVSWYQQALGQGPQFIFQYYEEEERQRGNFPDRFSGHQFPNYSSELNVNALLLGDSALYLCASSFFGQGSRAAFFGQGTRLTVV.

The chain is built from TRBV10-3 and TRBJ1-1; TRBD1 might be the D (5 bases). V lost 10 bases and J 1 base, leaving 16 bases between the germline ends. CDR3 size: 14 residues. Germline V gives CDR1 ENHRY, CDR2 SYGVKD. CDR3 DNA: TGTGCCAGCTCAAAATCCACAGGGAACACTGAAGCTTTCTTT. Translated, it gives CASSKSTGNTEAFF.

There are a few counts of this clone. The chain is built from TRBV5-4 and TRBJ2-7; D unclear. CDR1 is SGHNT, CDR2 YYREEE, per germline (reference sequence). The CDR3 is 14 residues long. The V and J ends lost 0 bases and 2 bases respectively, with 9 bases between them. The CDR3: CASSLVGSTYEQYF. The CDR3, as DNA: TGTGCCAGCAGCTTGGTCGGGTCCACCTACGAGCAGTACTTC.

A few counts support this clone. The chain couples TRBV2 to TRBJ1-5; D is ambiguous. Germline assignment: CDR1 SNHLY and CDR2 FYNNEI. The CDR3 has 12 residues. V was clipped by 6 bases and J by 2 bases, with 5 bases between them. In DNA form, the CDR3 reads TGTGCCAGCAGGTCTGGCAATCAGCCCCAGCATTTT. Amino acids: CASRSGNQPQHF.

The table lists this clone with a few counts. The CDR3 loop is CASSPSAGEQYF. CDR3 DNA sequence: TGTGCCAGCAGCCCCTCCGCAGGCGAGCAGTACTTC. This chain links TRBV7-2 with TRBJ2-7; D gene uncertain. V lost 5 bases to trimming and J lost 6 bases, with 11 bases between them. The CDR3 spans 12 residues. Germline V gene lookup returns CDR1 SGHTA and CDR2 FQGNSA.

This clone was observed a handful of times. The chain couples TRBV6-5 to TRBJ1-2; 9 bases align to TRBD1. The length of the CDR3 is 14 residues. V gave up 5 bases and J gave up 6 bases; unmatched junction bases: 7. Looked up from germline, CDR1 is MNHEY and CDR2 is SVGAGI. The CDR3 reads CASSIGQGWNGYTF. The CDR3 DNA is TGTGCCAGCAGTATCGGACAGGGGTGGAATGGCTACACCTTC.

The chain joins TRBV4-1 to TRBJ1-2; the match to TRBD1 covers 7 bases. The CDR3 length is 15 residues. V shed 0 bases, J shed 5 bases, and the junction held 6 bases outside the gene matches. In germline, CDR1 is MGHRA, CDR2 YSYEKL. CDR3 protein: CASSQDLGTAYGYTF. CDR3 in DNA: TGCGCCAGCAGCCAAGATTTGGGGACAGCATATGGCTACACCTTC.

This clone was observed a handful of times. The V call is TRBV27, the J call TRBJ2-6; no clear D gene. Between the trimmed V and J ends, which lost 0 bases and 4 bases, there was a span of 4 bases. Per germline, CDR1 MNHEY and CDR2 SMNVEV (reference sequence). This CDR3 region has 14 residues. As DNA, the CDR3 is TGTGCCAGCAGTTTATCAGCCGGGGCCAACGTCCTGACTTTC. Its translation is CASSLSAGANVLTF. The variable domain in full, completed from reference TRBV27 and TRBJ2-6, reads EAQVTQNPRYLITVTGKKLTVTCSQNMNHEYMSWYRQDPGLGLRQIYYSMNVEVTDKGDVPEGYKVSRKEKRNFPLILESPSPNQTSLYFCASSLSAGANVLTFGAGSRLTVL.

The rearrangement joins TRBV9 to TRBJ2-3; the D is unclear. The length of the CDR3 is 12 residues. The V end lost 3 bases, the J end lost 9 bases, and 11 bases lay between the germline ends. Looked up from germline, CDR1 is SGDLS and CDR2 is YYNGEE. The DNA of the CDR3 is TGTGCCAGCAGCGCCCAAGGAGACACGCAGTATTTT. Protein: CASSAQGDTQYF. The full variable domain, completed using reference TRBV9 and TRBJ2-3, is DSGVTQTPKHLITATGQRVTLRCSPRSGDLSVYWYQQSLDQGLQFLIQYYNGEERAKGNILERFSAQQFPDLHSELNLSSLELGDSALYFCASSAQGDTQYFGPGTRLTVL.

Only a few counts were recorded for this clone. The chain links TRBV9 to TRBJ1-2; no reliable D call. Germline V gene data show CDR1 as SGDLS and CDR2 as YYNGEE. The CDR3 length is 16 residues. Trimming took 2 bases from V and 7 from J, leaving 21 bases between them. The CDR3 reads CASSVRPQDPGGGYTF. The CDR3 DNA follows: TGTGCCAGCAGCGTCCGCCCCCAGGACCCAGGAGGTGGCTACACCTTC. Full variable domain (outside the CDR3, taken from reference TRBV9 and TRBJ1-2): DSGVTQTPKHLITATGQRVTLRCSPRSGDLSVYWYQQSLDQGLQFLIQYYNGEERAKGNILERFSAQQFPDLHSELNLSSLELGDSALYFCASSVRPQDPGGGYTFGSGTRLTVV.

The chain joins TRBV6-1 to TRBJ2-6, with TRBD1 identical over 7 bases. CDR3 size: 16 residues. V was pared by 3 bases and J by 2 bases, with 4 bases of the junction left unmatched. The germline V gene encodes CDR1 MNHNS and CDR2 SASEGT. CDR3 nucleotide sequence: TGTGCCAGCAGTGAGGCCGACAGGGCTGGGGCCAACGTCCTGACTTTC. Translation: CASSEADRAGANVLTF.

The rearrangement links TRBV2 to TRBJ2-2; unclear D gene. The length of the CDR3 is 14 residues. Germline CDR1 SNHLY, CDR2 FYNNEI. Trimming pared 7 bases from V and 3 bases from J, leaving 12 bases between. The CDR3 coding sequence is TGTGCCAGCAAACAGAATGTGGACACCGGGGAGCTGTTTTTT. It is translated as CASKQNVDTGELFF.

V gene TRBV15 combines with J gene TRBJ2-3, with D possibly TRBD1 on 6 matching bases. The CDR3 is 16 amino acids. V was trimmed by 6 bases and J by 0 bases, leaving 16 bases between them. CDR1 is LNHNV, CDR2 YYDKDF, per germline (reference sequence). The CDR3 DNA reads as TGTGCCACCAGGAAATCCGGGACACTTAGCACAGATACGCAGTATTTT. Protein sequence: CATRKSGTLSTDTQYF.

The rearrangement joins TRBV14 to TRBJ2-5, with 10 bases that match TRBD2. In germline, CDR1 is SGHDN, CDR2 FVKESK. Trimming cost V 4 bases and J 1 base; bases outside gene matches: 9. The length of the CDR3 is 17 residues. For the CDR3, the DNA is TGTGCCAGCAGCCGATTCGGACTAGCGGACTCCCAAGAGACCCAGTACTTC. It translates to CASSRFGLADSQETQYF.

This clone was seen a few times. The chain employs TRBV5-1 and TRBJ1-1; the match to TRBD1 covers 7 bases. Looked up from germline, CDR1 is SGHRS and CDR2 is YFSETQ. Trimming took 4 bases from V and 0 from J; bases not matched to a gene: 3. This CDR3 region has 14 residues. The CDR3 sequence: CASSLGTVNTEAFF. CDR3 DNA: TGCGCCAGCAGCCTGGGGACAGTGAACACTGAAGCTTTCTTT.

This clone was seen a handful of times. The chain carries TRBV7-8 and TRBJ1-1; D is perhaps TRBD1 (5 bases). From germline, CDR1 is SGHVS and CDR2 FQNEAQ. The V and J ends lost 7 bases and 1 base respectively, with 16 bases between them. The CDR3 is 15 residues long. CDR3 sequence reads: CASNPEGRGNTEAFF. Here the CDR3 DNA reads TGTGCCAGCAACCCGGAGGGTAGGGGGAACACTGAAGCTTTCTTT.

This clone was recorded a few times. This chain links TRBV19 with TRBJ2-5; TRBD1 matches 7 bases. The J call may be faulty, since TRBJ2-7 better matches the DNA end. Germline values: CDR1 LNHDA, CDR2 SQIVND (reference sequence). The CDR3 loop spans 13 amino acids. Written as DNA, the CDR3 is TGTGCCAGTAGTGGTGACAGGGTGTACGAGCAGTACTTC. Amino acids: CASSGDRVYEQYF.

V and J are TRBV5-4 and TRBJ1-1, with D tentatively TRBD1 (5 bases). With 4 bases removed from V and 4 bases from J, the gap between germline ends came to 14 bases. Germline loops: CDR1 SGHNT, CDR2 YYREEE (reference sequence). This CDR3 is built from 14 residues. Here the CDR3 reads CASSRRGWSTEAFF. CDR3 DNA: TGTGCCAGCAGCCGCCGGGGGTGGAGCACTGAAGCTTTCTTT. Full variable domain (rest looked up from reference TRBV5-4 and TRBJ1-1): ETGVTQSPTHLIKTRGQQVTLRCSSQSGHNTVSWYQQALGQGPQFIFQYYREEENGRGNFPPRFSGLQFPNYSSELNVNALELDDSALYLCASSRRGWSTEAFFGQGTRLTVV.

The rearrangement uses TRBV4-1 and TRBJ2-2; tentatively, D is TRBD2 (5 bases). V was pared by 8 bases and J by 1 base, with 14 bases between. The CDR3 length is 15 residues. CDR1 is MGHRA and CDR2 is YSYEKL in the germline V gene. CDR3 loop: CASYLGSGNTGELFF. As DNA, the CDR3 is TGCGCCAGCTACCTTGGGAGCGGGAACACCGGGGAGCTGTTTTTT.

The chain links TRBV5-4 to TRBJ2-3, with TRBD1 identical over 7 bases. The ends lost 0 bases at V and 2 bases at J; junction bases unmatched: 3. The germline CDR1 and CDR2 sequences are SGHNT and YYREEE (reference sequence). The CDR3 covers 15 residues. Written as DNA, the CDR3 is TGTGCCAGCAGCTTGGGGACAGGATTCACAGATACGCAGTATTTT. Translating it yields CASSLGTGFTDTQYF.

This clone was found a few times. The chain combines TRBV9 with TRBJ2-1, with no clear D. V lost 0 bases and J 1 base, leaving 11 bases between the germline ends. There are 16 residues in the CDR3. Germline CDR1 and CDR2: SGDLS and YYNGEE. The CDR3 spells CASSVGLTPSYNEQFF. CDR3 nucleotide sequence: TGTGCCAGCAGCGTAGGTCTAACCCCATCCTACAATGAGCAGTTCTTC.

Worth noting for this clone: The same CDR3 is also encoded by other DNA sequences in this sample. The CDR3 sequence is CAGKGGNYGYTF. Written as DNA, the CDR3 is TGTGCAGGCAAGGGGGGGAACTATGGCTACACCTTC. The V and J genes are TRBV6-6 and TRBJ1-2; tentatively, D is TRBD1 (6 bases). The CDR3 totals 12 residues. Per the germline V gene, CDR1 is MNHNY and CDR2 is SVGAGI (reference sequence).